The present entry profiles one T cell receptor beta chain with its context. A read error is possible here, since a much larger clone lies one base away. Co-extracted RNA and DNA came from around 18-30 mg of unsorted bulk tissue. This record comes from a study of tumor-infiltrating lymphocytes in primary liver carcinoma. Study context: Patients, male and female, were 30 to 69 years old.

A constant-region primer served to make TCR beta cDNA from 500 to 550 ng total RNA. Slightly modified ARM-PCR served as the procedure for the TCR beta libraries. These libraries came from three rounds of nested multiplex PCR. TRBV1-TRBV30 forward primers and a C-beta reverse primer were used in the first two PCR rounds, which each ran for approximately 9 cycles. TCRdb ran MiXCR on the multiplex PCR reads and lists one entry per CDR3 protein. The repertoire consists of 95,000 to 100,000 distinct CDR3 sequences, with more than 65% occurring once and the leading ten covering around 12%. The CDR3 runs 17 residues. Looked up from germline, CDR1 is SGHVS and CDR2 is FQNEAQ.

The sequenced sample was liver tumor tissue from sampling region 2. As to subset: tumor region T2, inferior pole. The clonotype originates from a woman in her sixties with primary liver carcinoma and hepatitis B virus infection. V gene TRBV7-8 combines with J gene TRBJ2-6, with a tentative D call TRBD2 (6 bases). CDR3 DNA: TGTGTCAGCAGCTTAGCGGCGTGGAGCTCTGGGGCCAACGTCCTGACTTTC. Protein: CVSSLAAWSSGANVLTF.